The 23 T cell receptor beta chains listed next were all sequenced from one sample in a study of blood T cell repertoires in COVID-19. Sequenced by immunoSEQ multiplex PCR; TCRdb stores in-frame clones only, minus some. The profile shows hundreds of thousands of clones, around four fifths of them singletons. Sequenced: peripheral blood. These TCRs come from a man aged 35 to 55 with acute or convalescent COVID-19.

The genes are TRBV29-1 and TRBJ1-1; D might be TRBD1 (5 bases). CDR3 size: 14 residues. V dropped 0 bases and J dropped 6 bases, with 14 bases sitting between them. Germline values: CDR1 SQVTM, CDR2 ANQGSEA. In DNA form, the CDR3 reads TGCAGCGTTGAAGATATTACGACAGTGCCTGAAGCTTTCTTT. Protein sequence: CSVEDITTVPEAFF.

This clone was seen a single time. The chain carries TRBV11-2 and TRBJ2-5; no definite D call. Trimming shortened V by 2 bases and J by 3 bases, and 10 bases separated the two germline ends. Germline values: CDR1 SGHAT, CDR2 FQNNGV. The CDR3 has 14 residues. Here the CDR3 reads CASSLTGSKETQYF. The CDR3 nucleotides are TGTGCCAGCAGCTTAACCGGTTCCAAAGAGACCCAGTACTTC.

The V and J genes are TRBV25-1 and TRBJ2-3, with 12 positions matching TRBD2. The CDR3 runs 15 residues. After removal of 3 bases from V and 6 bases from J, the junction contained 4 bases not matched to a gene. Germline CDR1 reads MGHDK; CDR2 reads SYGVNS. In DNA form, the CDR3 reads TGTGCCAGCAGTGAGAAGACTAGCGGGAGTGATACGCAGTATTTT. It yields the protein CASSEKTSGSDTQYF.

The gene calls are TRBV6-5 and TRBJ1-4, with D possibly matching TRBD1 (5 bases). V lost 5 bases to trimming and J lost 8 bases, with 15 bases between them. CDR1 and CDR2 (germline): MNHEY, SVGAGI. The CDR3 has 14 amino acids. In DNA, the CDR3 is TGTGCCAGCAGTCCAGGGCTTGGGCTCGAAAAACTGTTTTTT. Protein sequence: CASSPGLGLEKLFF.

This clone has only one observation. The chain has TRBV5-6 and TRBJ2-2; possible D gene TRBD2, 5 bases. The CDR3 sequence is 11 residues long. The V gene's germline CDR1 is SGHDT and CDR2 YYEEEE. With 3 bases removed from V and 8 bases from J, the gap between germline ends came to 5 bases. CDR3 region: CASSWEGELFF. The CDR3 DNA follows: TGTGCCAGCAGCTGGGAGGGGGAGCTGTTTTTT.

V is TRBV28 and J is TRBJ1-2; tentative D call: TRBD1 (5 bases). Germline assignment: CDR1 MDHEN and CDR2 SYDVKM. V was pared by 3 bases and J by 2 bases, with 7 bases between. The CDR3 is made up of 13 amino acids. CDR3 coding DNA: TGTGCCAGCAGTTTGACAGAGAACTATGGCTACACCTTC. Translated, it gives CASSLTENYGYTF.

The CDR3 DNA is TGTGCCAGCTCTCCTTCTGGACAGAACTATGGCTACACCTTC. Its translation is CASSPSGQNYGYTF. The chain uses TRBV7-9 and TRBJ1-2, with D perhaps TRBD1 (6 bases). V dropped 8 bases and J dropped 2 bases, with 15 bases sitting between them. Germline loops: CDR1 SEHNR, CDR2 FQNEAQ (reference sequence). CDR3 length: 14 residues.

The J gene is TRBJ2-1, the V gene TRBV30; TRBD2 matches at 7 bases. With V trimmed by 2 bases and J by 4 bases, 8 bases remained unmatched. CDR1 is GTSNPN, CDR2 SVGIG, per germline (reference sequence). CDR3 length: 15 amino acids. This CDR3 is CAWSFGGGTYNEQFF. The CDR3 region has the DNA TGTGCCTGGAGTTTTGGCGGGGGAACTTACAATGAGCAGTTCTTC.

This clone was picked up a small number of times. The chain uses TRBV20-1 and TRBJ2-7, with 7 nucleotides matching TRBD1. Germline V gene sequence: CDR1 DFQATT, CDR2 SNEGSKA (reference sequence). This CDR3 is 15 amino acids long. V was clipped by 3 bases and J by 0 bases; unmatched bases: 8. CDR3 protein: CSASPTGTFSYEQYF. CDR3 nucleotide sequence: TGCAGTGCTAGTCCGACAGGGACCTTCTCCTACGAGCAGTACTTC.

The chain has TRBV6-5 and TRBJ2-3, with D unclear. Per germline, CDR1 MNHEY and CDR2 SVGAGI. This CDR3 is 14 amino acids long. Trimming pared 6 bases from V and 1 base from J, leaving 11 bases between. The CDR3 coding sequence is TGTGCCAGCAGAACCGACAAGCGCACAGATACGCAGTATTTT. This codes for CASRTDKRTDTQYF.

This chain links TRBV3-1 (or the pseudogene TRBV3-2) with TRBJ2-5; 7 nucleotides agree with TRBD1. This CDR3 is 16 amino acids long. The germline V gene encodes CDR1 LGHDT and CDR2 YNNKEL (reference sequence). V lost 5 bases and J lost 4; bases outside the gene matches: 13. CDR3 sequence: CASSTRQGPNVETQYF. The CDR3 nucleotides are TGTGCCAGCAGCACCCGACAGGGCCCTAATGTAGAGACCCAGTACTTC.

The chain couples TRBV7-3 to TRBJ2-1; 7 bases align to TRBD2. The germline CDR1 and CDR2 sequences are SGHTA and FQGTGA. V lost 5 bases and J lost 6; bases outside the gene matches: 13. This CDR3 contains 16 residues. The CDR3 sequence is CASSLTGGSLLNEQFF. In DNA, the CDR3 is TGTGCCAGCAGCCTGACTGGCGGGAGTCTCCTCAATGAGCAGTTCTTC.

On this clone: The sample has other DNA sequences that encode this CDR3 too. The rearrangement joins TRBV12-3 or TRBV12-4 to TRBJ2-7, with no clear D. Trimming took 2 bases from V and 2 from J, leaving 7 bases between them. The CDR3 length is 13 residues. Written as DNA, the CDR3 is TGTGCCAGCAGTTTAACAGCAACCTACGAGCAGTACTTC. Translation: CASSLTATYEQYF.

The sample holds a few counts of this clone. The chain uses TRBV5-1 and TRBJ2-3; D not resolved. Between the trimmed V and J ends, which lost 3 bases and 7 bases, there was a span of 6 bases. The germline V gene encodes CDR1 SGHRS and CDR2 YFSETQ. The CDR3 spans 11 residues. The CDR3 DNA reads TGCGCCAGCAGCTCCGAGAATACGCAGTATTTT. Translation: CASSSENTQYF.

The chain carries TRBV11-2 and TRBJ2-5, with TRBD2 matching 7 bases. CDR3 length: 15 residues. V lost 5 bases, J lost 4 bases, and 10 bases stayed unmatched. Germline V gene lookup returns CDR1 SGHAT and CDR2 FQNNGV. Here the CDR3 reads CASSPMVSGGETQYF. The DNA for the CDR3 is TGTGCCAGCAGCCCGATGGTCTCGGGGGGAGAGACCCAGTACTTC. Full variable domain (rest looked up from reference TRBV11-2 and TRBJ2-5): EAGVAQSPRYKIIEKRQSVAFWCNPISGHATLYWYQQILGQGPKLLIQFQNNGVVDDSQLPKDRFSAERLKGVDSTLKIQPAKLEDSAVYLCASSPMVSGGETQYFGPGTRLLVL.

This clone appeared once. The chain is built from TRBV19 and TRBJ2-3, with TRBD2 matching 11 bases. The CDR3 is 16 residues long. Germline trimming cut 5 bases from V and 1 base from J; bases unmatched to any gene: 5. Germline CDR1 reads LNHDA; CDR2 reads SQIVND (reference sequence). The CDR3 region has the DNA TGTGCCAGTAGTTCGACTAGCGGGGCCGGCACAGATACGCAGTATTTT. As protein: CASSSTSGAGTDTQYF.

CDR3 coding DNA: TGTGCCAGCCTACCCCGACTAGCGGGGGAATACAATGAGCAGTTCTTC. This gives the protein CASLPRLAGEYNEQFF. The gene calls are TRBV27 and TRBJ2-1, with 12 bases aligning to TRBD2. This CDR3 is built from 16 residues. Losses at the gene ends were 8 bases for V and 4 bases for J; bases not matched to a gene: 9. Germline CDR1 MNHEY, CDR2 SMNVEV (reference sequence).

This chain uses TRBV6-5 with TRBJ2-1, with 11 positions matching TRBD2. The germline V gene has CDR1 MNHEY and CDR2 SVGAGI. The CDR3 sequence is 15 residues long. J lost 2 bases, V lost 6 bases, and 3 bases had no gene match. The CDR3 reads CASSPLAGAYNEQFF. The CDR3 bases are TGTGCCAGCAGCCCACTAGCGGGAGCCTACAATGAGCAGTTCTTC.

V is TRBV11-2 and J is TRBJ1-1; 11 bases line up with TRBD1. The V segment lost 5 bases and the J segment 0 bases; nucleotides outside the gene matches: 8. The CDR3 consists of 17 residues. Germline loops: CDR1 SGHAT, CDR2 FQNNGV. CDR3 nucleotide sequence: TGTGCCAGCAGCCCCTGGACAGGGGGCTGGATGAACACTGAAGCTTTCTTT. This translates into CASSPWTGGWMNTEAFF.

This chain joins TRBV18 and TRBJ2-7, with TRBD1 matching 10 bases. Germline CDR1 is KGHSH and CDR2 is LQKENI. With 8 bases clipped from V and 2 bases from J, the junction kept 9 bases outside the gene matches. The CDR3 runs to 15 residues. Here the CDR3 reads CASAPTGTGAYEQYF. The CDR3, as DNA: TGTGCCAGCGCGCCAACCGGGACAGGGGCCTACGAGCAGTACTTC. Full variable domain (remainder filled in from reference TRBV18 and TRBJ2-7): NAGVMQNPRHLVRRRGQEARLRCSPMKGHSHVYWYRQLPEEGLKFMVYLQKENIIDESGMPKERFSAEFPKEGPSILRIQQVVRGDSAAYFCASAPTGTGAYEQYFGPGTRLTVT.

J is TRBJ2-1 and V is TRBV3-1 (or the pseudogene TRBV3-2); 8 bases map to TRBD2. This CDR3 comprises 18 residues. V gave up 6 bases and J gave up 4 bases; unmatched junction bases: 17. The V gene's germline CDR1 is LGHDT and CDR2 YNNKEL (reference sequence). The CDR3 DNA is TGTGCCAGCAGGCTCCGCTCAGGATCTAGCGGGTATTACAATGAGCAGTTCTTC. This gives the protein CASRLRSGSSGYYNEQFF.

J is TRBJ1-2 and V is TRBV10-2, with TRBD1 as a possible D gene (5 bases). The CDR3 consists of 15 residues. The germline V and J ends were trimmed by 2 bases and 5 bases, with 15 bases remaining between them. CDR1 and CDR2 from the germline V gene are WSHSY and SAAADI. CDR3 loop: CASSEETVSGYGYTF. DNA of the CDR3: TGCGCCAGCAGTGAGGAGACAGTAAGTGGATATGGCTACACCTTC.

The rearrangement links TRBV21-1 to TRBJ2-1; the table names TRBD1, a call not compared with the DNA. TRBV21-1 is a documented pseudogene. This CDR3 spans 16 amino acids. The CDR3 DNA reads TGTGCCCCCCGCCCGCCGATCCCAGAATCCTACAATGAGCAGTTCTTC. As protein: CAPRPPIPESYNEQFF.